This T cell receptor beta chain was identified in a study of shared clonotypes between healthy human individuals. Deep was the level used in running the assay. Assay: immunoSEQ multiplex PCR; the TCRdb copy retains only in-frame clones and omits some. The profile shows about a million clones, around 74% of them singletons. V gave up 7 bases and J gave up 4 bases, with 13 bases separating them. Germline CDR1 is SGHAT and CDR2 is FQNNGV. This CDR3 is 13 amino acids long. The clonotype was recovered from a man between 18 and 29 years old in good health. The sample was memory CD4+ T cells sorted from blood. Sample subset: CD45RA-negative fraction. The chain carries TRBV11-2 and TRBJ2-5, with D perhaps assigned TRBD1 or TRBD2 (5 bases each). CDR3 nucleotide sequence: TGTGCCAGCACCCGGGGCACCCCAGAGACCCAGTACTTC. Its protein is CASTRGTPETQYF.